This T cell receptor beta chain was observed in a study of blood T cell repertoires in COVID-19. Authors' processing steps: Amplified reference gene primers provided the basis for estimating nucleated cell counts. Libraries were prepared by immunoSEQ multiplex PCR; TCRdb keeps only in-frame clonotypes and omits some of them. V, J and clone size are taken as reported in that table, and D and trimming were inferred from the DNA itself. The profile shows more than 250,000 clones, about 82% of them singletons. The germline V gene has CDR1 SGHRS and CDR2 YFSETQ. V shed 3 bases and J 6 bases; nucleotides not matched to a gene: 7. The CDR3 is 14 amino acids.

Material for sequencing was peripheral blood. The clonotype originates from a woman between 50 and 59 years old with acute or convalescent COVID-19. The chain combines TRBV5-1 with TRBJ2-3; 7 bases are a match to TRBD1. The CDR3 DNA is TGCGCCAGCAGCTCGGACAGGCCCTGGGATACGCAGTATTTT. Protein product: CASSSDRPWDTQYF.